This TCR beta chain was retrieved from a study of identical twins. Study-wide results and limits: Sharing of beta out-of-frame sequences by twins showed a weaker excess. The analysis was cross-sectional rather than longitudinal within donors.

Via MiXCR, TCRdb re-called the 5' RACE reads, giving one row per CDR3 protein. The data show roughly 750,000 distinct CDR3 sequences, with 21% seen just once and roughly 4% held by the top ten. This clonotype was observed a few times. What it recognizes is unknown. V gave up 6 bases and J gave up 4 bases, with 16 bases separating them. From germline, CDR1 is MNHEY and CDR2 SVGEGT. This CDR3 region has 15 residues. This sample also appeared in a second study, on T cells expressing NK-cell markers. That source adds: In more than five donors, dominant CD3+CD56+NKG2C+ clones formed roughly 1.0-7.5% of CD8+ cells. Several donors showed these clonotypes also leading the CD3+CD56-NKG2C+ fraction.

The sequencing input was PBMCs. The sequence was obtained from a woman in her late teens or twenties in good health. The rearrangement uses TRBV6-2 or TRBV6-3 and TRBJ2-1; D uncertain. The CDR3 here is CASRRSLLQYNEQFF. The DNA of the CDR3 is TGTGCCAGCAGACGATCGTTGCTTCAGTACAATGAGCAGTTCTTC.